Listed here is a single TCR beta chain. Antigen: not known. Time point defined: sample taken at primary tumor resection. Whole RNA, isolated from tumor, nontumor lung or frozen PBMC, was sequenced without prior sorting. This specimen comes from a study of spatial heterogeneity in lung cancer. The wider study: Each distinct TCR and UMI combination averaged more than ten appearances in raw reads.

Overall study results and limits: Ubiquitous expanded TCR counts tracked ubiquitous nonsynonymous mutations; regional expanded TCR counts tracked regional nonsynonymous mutations. Mutation tallies in tumors tracked expanded intratumoral alpha and beta TCR counts.

A unique molecular identifier was carried by every single TCR cDNA molecule. TCRdb re-derived calls from the 5' RACE reads in MiXCR, one entry per CDR3 protein. The sample comprises 20,000 to 25,000 distinct CDR3 sequences, roughly 3% of which are singletons, and roughly 7.2% rests with the top ten. Trimming left V 8 bases short and J 2 bases short, with 10 bases between. The CDR3 length is 13 residues. The input for sequencing was lung tumor tissue, taken at surgery. The chain carries TRBV12-3 or TRBV12-4 and TRBJ1-5; the D gene is possibly TRBD1 (5 bases). This TCR was sampled from a male donor with early-stage non-small cell lung cancer. Here the CDR3 DNA reads TGTGCCAGCGCGCGGGGGGGCAATCAGCCCCAGCATTTT. It codes for CASARGGNQPQHF.